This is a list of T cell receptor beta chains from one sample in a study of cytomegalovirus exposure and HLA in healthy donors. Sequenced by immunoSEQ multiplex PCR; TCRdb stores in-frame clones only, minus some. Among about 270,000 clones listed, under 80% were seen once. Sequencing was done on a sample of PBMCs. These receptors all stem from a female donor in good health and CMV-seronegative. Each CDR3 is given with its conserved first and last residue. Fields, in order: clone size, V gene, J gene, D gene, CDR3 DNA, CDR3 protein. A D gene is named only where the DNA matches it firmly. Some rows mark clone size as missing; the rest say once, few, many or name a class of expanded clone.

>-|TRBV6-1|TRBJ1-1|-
TGTGCCAGCAGTGGGGGGGAGGTTAGGAGGGGCACTGAAGCTTTCTTT
CASSGGEVRRGTEAFF
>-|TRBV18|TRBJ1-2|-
TGTGCCAGCTCACCGAATGGTAGGGCAGGGGCCTCTGGCTACACCTTC
CASSPNGRAGASGYTF
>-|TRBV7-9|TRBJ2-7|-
TGTTCCAGCAGCCGCGATGTCGGGATTTACGAGCAGTACTTC
CSSSRDVGIYEQYF
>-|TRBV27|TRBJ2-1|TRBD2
TGTGCCAGCAGTTTTAGACTAGCGGGACATGAGCAGTTCTTC
CASSFRLAGHEQFF
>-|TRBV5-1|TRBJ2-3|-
TGCGCCAGCAGCTTGGTGGGTAGCACTGGCACAGATACGCAGTATTTT
CASSLVGSTGTDTQYF
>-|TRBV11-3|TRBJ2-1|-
TGTGCCAGCAGCTTAGATTCGGTAGGGGGGAGGGCAAATGAGCAGTTCTTC
CASSLDSVGGRANEQFF
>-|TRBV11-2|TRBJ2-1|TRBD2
TGTGCCAGCAGCTTAGTGGTAGCGGGGCGGAATGAGCAGTTCTTC
CASSLVVAGRNEQFF
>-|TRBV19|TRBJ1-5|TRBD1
TGTGCCAGTAGGGACAGGGAACATCAGCCCCAGCATTTT
CASRDREHQPQHF
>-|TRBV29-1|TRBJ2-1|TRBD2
TGCAGCGTCGACCGTAGCGGGAGTGGGAATGAGCAGTTCTTC
CSVDRSGSGNEQFF
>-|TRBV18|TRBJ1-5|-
TGTGCCAGCTCACCGACTCGAGATCAGCCCCAGCATTTT
CASSPTRDQPQHF
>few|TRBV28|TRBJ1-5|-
TGTGCCAGCAGTGCCCTCGGGGAGGGGTATCAGCCCCAGCATTTT
CASSALGEGYQPQHF
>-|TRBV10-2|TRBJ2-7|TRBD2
TGCGCCAGCAGGAGGGGGACTAGCGGATCCCAGCCCGAGCAGTACTTC
CASRRGTSGSQPEQYF
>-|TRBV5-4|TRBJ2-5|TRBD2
TGTGCCAGCAGCTCCGTAGCGGGGGGGGGAGAGACCCAGTACTTC
CASSSVAGGGETQYF
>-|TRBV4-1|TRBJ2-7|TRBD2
TGCGCCAGCAGCCAAGGGCCTAGCGGGAGCCTCTACGAGCAGTACTTC
CASSQGPSGSLYEQYF
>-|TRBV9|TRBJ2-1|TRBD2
TGTGCCAGCAGCGTAGCTTCCCTAGCGGCCAATGAGCAGTTCTTC
CASSVASLAANEQFF
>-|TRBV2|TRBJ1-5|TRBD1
TGTGCCAGCCAGGGACAGGGGAGCAATCAGCCCCAGCATTTT
CASQGQGSNQPQHF
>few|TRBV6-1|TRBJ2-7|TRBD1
TGTGCCAGCAGTGGGGGGATGAACAGGGGTCGTGTGTACGAGCAGTACTTC
CASSGGMNRGRVYEQYF
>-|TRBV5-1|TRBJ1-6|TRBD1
TGCGCCAGCAACCTACAGGGGGCTGATTCACCCCTCCACTTT
CASNLQGADSPLHF
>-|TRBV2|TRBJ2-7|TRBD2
TGTGCCAGCAGTGATAGCGGGACAAGGTACGAGCAGTACTTC
CASSDSGTRYEQYF
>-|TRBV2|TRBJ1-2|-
TGTGCCAGCACGCCCCTGGGGGCCGCGTTATATGGCTACACCTTC
CASTPLGAALYGYTF
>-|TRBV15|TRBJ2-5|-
TGTGCCACCAGCCGACCAACCACAGGCTCAGAGACCCAGTACTTC
CATSRPTTGSETQYF
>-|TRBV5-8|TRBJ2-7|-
TGTGGGGGGCAAGGGGAGCAGTACTTC
CGGQGEQYF
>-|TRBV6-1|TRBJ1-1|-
TGTGCCAGCAGTGTCAGGGCCATGAACACTGAAGCTTTCTTT
CASSVRAMNTEAFF
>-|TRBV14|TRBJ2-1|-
TGTGCCAGCAGCCCCGGGAGTAATGAGCAGTTCTTC
CASSPGSNEQFF
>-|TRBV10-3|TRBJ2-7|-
TGTGCCATCAGTGATATCTCCTCCTCCTACGAGCAGTACTTC
CAISDISSSYEQYF
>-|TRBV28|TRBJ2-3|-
TGTGCCAGCATCCTACAGGGTTCAGATACGCAGTATTTT
CASILQGSDTQYF
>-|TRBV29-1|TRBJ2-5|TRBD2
TGCAGCGTTGCTCCAGCGGGGCCGTACCAAGAGACCCAGTACTTC
CSVAPAGPYQETQYF
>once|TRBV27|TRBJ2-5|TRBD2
TGTGCCAGCAGTTGGCCCCTCCCCACAGCGGGAGGGCCGGGAAAGACCCAGTACTTC
CASSWPLPTAGGPGKTQYF
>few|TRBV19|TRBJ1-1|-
TGTGCCACCACGGGAAACATGAACACTGAAGCTTTCTTT
CATTGNMNTEAFF
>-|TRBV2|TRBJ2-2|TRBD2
TGTGCCAGCAGTGGGTGGACTAGCGGGAACACCGGGGAGCTGTTTTTT
CASSGWTSGNTGELFF
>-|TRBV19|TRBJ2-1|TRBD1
TGTGCCAGTAGTAGATCGGGACAGGGGGATGAGCAGTTCTTC
CASSRSGQGDEQFF
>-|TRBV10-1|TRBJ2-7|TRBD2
TGCGCCAGCAGTGACGCTCCAGCGGGAGTAGGCGAGCAGTACTTC
CASSDAPAGVGEQYF
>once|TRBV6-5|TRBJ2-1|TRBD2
TGTGCCAGCAGTTACTCGACCGCTAGCGGGTACAATGAGCAGTTCTTC
CASSYSTASGYNEQFF
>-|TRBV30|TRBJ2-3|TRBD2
TGTGCCTGGGATCAGGGACTAGCGGGAGATACGCAGTATTTT
CAWDQGLAGDTQYF